Reported below is one T cell receptor (beta chain). These data are taken from a study of blood T cell repertoires in COVID-19. Looking at the study overall: Collection of acute and convalescent COVID-19 samples took place in the United States, Italy and Spain. Sample material is recorded as cDNA or gDNA derived from T cells, B-cell-depleted T cells, or PBMCs.

In the authors' workflow: Reference gene primer amplification yielded estimated nucleated cell counts. Only in-frame clones appear in the TCRdb table, and some are missing; sequencing was by immunoSEQ multiplex PCR. The DNA was the basis for D and trimming; V, J and clone size are from that table. The sample contains approximately 64,000 clones, 70% to 90% of which appear only once. Germline V CDR1 and CDR2: MNHEY, SVGEGT. This CDR3 has 15 residues. V was cut by 6 bases and J by 0 bases, with 12 bases left in between. Sequencing input: peripheral blood. This TCR came from a man aged 65 to 79 with acute or convalescent COVID-19. The gene calls are TRBV6-2 or TRBV6-3 and TRBJ1-5, with D perhaps matching TRBD1 (6 bases). CDR3: CASSTGTTSNQPQHF. The CDR3 DNA sequence: TGTGCCAGCAGCACAGGGACAACTAGCAATCAGCCCCAGCATTTT.